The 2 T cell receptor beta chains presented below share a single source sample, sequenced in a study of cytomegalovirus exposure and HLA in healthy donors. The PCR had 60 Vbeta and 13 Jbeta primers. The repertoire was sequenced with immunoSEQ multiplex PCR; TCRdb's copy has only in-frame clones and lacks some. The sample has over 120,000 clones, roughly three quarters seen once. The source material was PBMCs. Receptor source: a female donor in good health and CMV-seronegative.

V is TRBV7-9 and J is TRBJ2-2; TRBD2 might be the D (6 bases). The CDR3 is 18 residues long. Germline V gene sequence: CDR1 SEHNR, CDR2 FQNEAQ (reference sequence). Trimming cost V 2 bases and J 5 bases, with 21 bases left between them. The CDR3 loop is CASSLPLADRRYTGELFF. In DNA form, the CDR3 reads TGTGCCAGCAGCTTACCTTTAGCGGATAGGAGGTATACCGGGGAGCTGTTTTTT.

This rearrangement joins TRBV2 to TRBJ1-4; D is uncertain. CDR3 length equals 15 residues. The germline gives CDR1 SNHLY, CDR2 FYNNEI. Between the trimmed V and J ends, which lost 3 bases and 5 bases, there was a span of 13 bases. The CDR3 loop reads CASSDGRAMNEKLFF. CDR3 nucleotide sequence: TGTGCCAGCAGTGATGGCAGAGCGATGAATGAAAAACTGTTTTTT. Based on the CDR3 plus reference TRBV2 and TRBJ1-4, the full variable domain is EPEVTQTPSHQVTQMGQEVILRCVPISNHLYFYWYRQILGQKVEFLVSFYNNEISEKSEIFDDQFSVERPDGSNFTLKIRSTKLEDSAMYFCASSDGRAMNEKLFFGSGTQLSVL.